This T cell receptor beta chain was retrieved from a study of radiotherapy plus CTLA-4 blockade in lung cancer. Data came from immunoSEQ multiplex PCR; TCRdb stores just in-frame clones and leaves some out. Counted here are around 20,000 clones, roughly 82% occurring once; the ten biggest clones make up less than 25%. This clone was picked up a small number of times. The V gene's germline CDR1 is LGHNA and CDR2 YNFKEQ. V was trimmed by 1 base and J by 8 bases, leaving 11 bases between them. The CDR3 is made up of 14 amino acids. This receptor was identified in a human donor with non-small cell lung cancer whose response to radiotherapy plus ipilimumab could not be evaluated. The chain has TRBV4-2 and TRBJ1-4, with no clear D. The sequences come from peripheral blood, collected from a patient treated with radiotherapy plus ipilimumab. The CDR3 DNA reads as TGTGCCAGCAGCCAAGGGCCGGGAGCCGAAAAACTGTTTTTT. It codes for CASSQGPGAEKLFF.